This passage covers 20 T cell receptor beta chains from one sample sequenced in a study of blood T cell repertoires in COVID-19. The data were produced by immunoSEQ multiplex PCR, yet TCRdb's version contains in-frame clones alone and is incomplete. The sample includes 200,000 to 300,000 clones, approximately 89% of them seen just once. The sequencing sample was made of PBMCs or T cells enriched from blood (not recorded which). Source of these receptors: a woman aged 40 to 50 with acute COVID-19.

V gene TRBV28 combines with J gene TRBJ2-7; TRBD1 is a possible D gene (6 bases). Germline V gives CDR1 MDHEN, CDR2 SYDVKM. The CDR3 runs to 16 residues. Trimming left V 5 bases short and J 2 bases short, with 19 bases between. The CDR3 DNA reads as TGTGCCAGCAGTACCCCGGGACACCCTATCCCCTACGAGCAGTACTTC. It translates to CASSTPGHPIPYEQYF.

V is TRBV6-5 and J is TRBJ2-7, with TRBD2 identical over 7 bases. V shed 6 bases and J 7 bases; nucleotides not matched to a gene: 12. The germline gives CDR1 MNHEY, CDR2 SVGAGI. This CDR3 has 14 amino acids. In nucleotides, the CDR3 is TGTGCCAGCAGCCCCCCTAGCGGACCACAAGAGCAGTACTTC. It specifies CASSPPSGPQEQYF.

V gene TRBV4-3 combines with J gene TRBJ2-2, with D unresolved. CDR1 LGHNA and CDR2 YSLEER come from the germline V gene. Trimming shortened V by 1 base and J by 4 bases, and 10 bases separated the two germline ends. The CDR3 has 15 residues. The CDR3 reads CASSQAVSFTGELFF. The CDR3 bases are TGCGCCAGCAGCCAAGCCGTGTCGTTCACCGGGGAGCTGTTTTTT.

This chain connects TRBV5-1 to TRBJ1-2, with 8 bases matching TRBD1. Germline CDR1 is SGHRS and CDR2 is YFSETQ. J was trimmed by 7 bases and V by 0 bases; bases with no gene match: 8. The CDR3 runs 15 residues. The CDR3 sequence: CASSLVPGQEAGYTF. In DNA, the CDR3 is TGCGCCAGCAGCTTGGTCCCGGGACAGGAGGCTGGCTACACCTTC. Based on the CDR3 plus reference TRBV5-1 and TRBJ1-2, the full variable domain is KAGVTQTPRYLIKTRGQQVTLSCSPISGHRSVSWYQQTPGQGLQFLFEYFSETQRNKGNFPGRFSGRQFSNSRSEMNVSTLELGDSALYLCASSLVPGQEAGYTFGSGTRLTVV.

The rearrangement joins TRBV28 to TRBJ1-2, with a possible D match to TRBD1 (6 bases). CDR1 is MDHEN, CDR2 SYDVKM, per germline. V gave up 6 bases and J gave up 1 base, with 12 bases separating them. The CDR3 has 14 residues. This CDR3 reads CASSLTGGNYGYTF. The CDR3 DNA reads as TGTGCCAGCAGCCTGACAGGTGGTAACTATGGCTACACCTTC.

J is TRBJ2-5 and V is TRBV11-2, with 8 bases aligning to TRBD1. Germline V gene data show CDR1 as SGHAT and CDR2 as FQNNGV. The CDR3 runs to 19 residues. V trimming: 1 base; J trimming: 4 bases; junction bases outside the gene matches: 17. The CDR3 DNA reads TGTGCCAGCAGCTTAGCCGCGGATGACGTCAGGGGGCAAGGAGAGACCCAGTACTTC. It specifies CASSLAADDVRGQGETQYF. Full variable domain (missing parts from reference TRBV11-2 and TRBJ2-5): EAGVAQSPRYKIIEKRQSVAFWCNPISGHATLYWYQQILGQGPKLLIQFQNNGVVDDSQLPKDRFSAERLKGVDSTLKIQPAKLEDSAVYLCASSLAADDVRGQGETQYFGPGTRLLVL.

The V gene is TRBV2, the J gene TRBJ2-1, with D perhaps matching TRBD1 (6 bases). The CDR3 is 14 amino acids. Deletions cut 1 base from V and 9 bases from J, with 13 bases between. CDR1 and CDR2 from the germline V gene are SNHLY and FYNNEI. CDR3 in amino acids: CASSEEIRGGEQFF. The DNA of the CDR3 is TGTGCCAGCAGTGAAGAGATCAGGGGTGGTGAGCAGTTCTTC.

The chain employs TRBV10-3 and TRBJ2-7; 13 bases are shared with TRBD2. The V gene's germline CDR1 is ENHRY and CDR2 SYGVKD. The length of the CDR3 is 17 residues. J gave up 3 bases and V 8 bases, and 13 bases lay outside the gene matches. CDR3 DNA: TGTGCCATCGGGGGGACAGGAGGGACTAGCGGGGTCTACGAGCAGTACTTC. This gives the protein CAIGGTGGTSGVYEQYF.

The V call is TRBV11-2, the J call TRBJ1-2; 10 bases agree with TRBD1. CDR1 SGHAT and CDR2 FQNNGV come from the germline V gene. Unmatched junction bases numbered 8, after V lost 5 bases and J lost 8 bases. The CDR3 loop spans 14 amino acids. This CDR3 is CASSPDRDRGGYTF. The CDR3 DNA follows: TGTGCCAGCAGCCCCGACCGGGACAGGGGAGGCTACACCTTC.

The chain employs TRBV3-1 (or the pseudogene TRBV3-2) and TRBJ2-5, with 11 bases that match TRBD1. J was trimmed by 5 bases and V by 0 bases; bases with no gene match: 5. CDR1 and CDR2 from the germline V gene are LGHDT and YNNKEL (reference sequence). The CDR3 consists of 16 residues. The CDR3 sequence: CASSQEAGQGGETQYF. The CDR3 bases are TGTGCCAGCAGCCAAGAGGCGGGACAGGGGGGGGAGACCCAGTACTTC.

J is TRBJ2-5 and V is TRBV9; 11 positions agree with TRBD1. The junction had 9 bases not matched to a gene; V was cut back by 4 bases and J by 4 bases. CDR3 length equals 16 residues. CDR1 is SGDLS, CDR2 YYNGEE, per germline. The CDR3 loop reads CASSFPGQGVGETQYF. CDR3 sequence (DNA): TGTGCCAGCAGCTTCCCGGGACAGGGGGTCGGAGAGACCCAGTACTTC.

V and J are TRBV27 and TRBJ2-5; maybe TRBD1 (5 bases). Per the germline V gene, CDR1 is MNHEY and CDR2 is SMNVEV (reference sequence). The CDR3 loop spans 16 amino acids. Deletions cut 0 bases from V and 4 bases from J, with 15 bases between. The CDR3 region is CASSLSRTLLAETQYF. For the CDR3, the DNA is TGTGCCAGCAGTTTATCCCGGACACTCCTCGCAGAGACCCAGTACTTC.

Here the CDR3 DNA reads TGTGCCATCAGTGAGTCGACTGGGTGGGAGCAGTTCTTC. This codes for CAISESTGWEQFF. V and J are TRBV10-3 and TRBJ2-1; unclear D gene. Germline values: CDR1 ENHRY, CDR2 SYGVKD. V lost 0 bases, J lost 10 bases, and 10 bases lay in between. The CDR3 is made up of 13 amino acids.

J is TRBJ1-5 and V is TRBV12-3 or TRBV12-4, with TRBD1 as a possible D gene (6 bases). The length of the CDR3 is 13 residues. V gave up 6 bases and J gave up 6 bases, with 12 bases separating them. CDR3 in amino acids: CASRTGTFQPQHF. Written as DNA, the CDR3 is TGTGCCAGCAGAACAGGGACCTTTCAGCCCCAGCATTTT.

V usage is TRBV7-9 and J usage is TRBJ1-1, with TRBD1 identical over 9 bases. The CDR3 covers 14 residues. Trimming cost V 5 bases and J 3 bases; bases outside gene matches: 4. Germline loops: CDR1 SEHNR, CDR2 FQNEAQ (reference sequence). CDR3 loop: CASSKQGADTEAFF. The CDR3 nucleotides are TGTGCCAGCAGCAAACAGGGGGCGGACACTGAAGCTTTCTTT.

The CDR3: CASSEDRGEKLFF. The CDR3 nucleotides read TGTGCCAGCAGTGAGGACAGGGGGGAAAAACTGTTTTTT. This rearrangement joins TRBV27 to TRBJ1-4, with TRBD1 matching over 10 bases. The germline V gene encodes CDR1 MNHEY and CDR2 SMNVEV (reference sequence). CDR3 length equals 13 residues. V trimming: 5 bases; J trimming: 8 bases; junction bases outside the gene matches: 2.

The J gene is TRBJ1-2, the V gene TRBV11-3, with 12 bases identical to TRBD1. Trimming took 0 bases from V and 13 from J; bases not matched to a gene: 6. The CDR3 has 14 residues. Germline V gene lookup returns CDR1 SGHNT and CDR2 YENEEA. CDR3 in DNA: TGTGCCAGCAGCTTAGAATTGGGACAGGGGGCGCCCACCTTC. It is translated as CASSLELGQGAPTF.

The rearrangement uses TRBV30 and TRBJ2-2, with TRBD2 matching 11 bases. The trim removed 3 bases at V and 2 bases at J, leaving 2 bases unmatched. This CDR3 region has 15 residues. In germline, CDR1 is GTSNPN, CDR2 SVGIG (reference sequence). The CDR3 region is CAWRTSGANTGELFF. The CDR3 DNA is TGTGCCTGGAGGACTAGCGGGGCCAACACCGGGGAGCTGTTTTTT.

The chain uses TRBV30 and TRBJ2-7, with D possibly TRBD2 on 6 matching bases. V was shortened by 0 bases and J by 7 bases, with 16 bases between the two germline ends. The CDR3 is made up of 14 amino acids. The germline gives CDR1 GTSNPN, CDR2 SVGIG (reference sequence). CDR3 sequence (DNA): TGTGCCTGGAGTGTACGAGCGGGCACTGGGGAGCAGTACTTC. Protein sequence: CAWSVRAGTGEQYF.

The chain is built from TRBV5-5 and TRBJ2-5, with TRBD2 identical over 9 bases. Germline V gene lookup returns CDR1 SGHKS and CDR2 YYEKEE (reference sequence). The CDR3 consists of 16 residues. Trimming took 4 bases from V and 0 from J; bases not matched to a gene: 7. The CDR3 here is CASSQRLAAYQETQYF. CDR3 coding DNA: TGTGCCAGCAGCCAAAGACTAGCGGCTTACCAAGAGACCCAGTACTTC.